The source of this T cell receptor (beta chain) is a study of blood T cell repertoires in COVID-19. Background on the study: Collection of acute and convalescent COVID-19 samples took place in the United States, Italy and Spain.

TCRdb keeps only in-frame clones here, not all; method: immunoSEQ multiplex PCR. This table holds roughly 62,000 clones, over 75% found once. This CDR3 spans 18 amino acids. Trimming removed 3 bases at V and 2 bases at J, with 24 bases between. Germline V gene lookup returns CDR1 SQVTM and CDR2 ANQGSEA. The rearrangement uses TRBV29-1 and TRBJ2-3, with D possibly being TRBD1 (7 bases). This TCR came from a man aged 55 to 70 with acute or convalescent COVID-19. The sample comprised peripheral blood. DNA for the CDR3: TGCAGCGTTGATTCAACATTCAGGACAGGCGGGATCACAGATACGCAGTATTTT. Its protein is CSVDSTFRTGGITDTQYF.